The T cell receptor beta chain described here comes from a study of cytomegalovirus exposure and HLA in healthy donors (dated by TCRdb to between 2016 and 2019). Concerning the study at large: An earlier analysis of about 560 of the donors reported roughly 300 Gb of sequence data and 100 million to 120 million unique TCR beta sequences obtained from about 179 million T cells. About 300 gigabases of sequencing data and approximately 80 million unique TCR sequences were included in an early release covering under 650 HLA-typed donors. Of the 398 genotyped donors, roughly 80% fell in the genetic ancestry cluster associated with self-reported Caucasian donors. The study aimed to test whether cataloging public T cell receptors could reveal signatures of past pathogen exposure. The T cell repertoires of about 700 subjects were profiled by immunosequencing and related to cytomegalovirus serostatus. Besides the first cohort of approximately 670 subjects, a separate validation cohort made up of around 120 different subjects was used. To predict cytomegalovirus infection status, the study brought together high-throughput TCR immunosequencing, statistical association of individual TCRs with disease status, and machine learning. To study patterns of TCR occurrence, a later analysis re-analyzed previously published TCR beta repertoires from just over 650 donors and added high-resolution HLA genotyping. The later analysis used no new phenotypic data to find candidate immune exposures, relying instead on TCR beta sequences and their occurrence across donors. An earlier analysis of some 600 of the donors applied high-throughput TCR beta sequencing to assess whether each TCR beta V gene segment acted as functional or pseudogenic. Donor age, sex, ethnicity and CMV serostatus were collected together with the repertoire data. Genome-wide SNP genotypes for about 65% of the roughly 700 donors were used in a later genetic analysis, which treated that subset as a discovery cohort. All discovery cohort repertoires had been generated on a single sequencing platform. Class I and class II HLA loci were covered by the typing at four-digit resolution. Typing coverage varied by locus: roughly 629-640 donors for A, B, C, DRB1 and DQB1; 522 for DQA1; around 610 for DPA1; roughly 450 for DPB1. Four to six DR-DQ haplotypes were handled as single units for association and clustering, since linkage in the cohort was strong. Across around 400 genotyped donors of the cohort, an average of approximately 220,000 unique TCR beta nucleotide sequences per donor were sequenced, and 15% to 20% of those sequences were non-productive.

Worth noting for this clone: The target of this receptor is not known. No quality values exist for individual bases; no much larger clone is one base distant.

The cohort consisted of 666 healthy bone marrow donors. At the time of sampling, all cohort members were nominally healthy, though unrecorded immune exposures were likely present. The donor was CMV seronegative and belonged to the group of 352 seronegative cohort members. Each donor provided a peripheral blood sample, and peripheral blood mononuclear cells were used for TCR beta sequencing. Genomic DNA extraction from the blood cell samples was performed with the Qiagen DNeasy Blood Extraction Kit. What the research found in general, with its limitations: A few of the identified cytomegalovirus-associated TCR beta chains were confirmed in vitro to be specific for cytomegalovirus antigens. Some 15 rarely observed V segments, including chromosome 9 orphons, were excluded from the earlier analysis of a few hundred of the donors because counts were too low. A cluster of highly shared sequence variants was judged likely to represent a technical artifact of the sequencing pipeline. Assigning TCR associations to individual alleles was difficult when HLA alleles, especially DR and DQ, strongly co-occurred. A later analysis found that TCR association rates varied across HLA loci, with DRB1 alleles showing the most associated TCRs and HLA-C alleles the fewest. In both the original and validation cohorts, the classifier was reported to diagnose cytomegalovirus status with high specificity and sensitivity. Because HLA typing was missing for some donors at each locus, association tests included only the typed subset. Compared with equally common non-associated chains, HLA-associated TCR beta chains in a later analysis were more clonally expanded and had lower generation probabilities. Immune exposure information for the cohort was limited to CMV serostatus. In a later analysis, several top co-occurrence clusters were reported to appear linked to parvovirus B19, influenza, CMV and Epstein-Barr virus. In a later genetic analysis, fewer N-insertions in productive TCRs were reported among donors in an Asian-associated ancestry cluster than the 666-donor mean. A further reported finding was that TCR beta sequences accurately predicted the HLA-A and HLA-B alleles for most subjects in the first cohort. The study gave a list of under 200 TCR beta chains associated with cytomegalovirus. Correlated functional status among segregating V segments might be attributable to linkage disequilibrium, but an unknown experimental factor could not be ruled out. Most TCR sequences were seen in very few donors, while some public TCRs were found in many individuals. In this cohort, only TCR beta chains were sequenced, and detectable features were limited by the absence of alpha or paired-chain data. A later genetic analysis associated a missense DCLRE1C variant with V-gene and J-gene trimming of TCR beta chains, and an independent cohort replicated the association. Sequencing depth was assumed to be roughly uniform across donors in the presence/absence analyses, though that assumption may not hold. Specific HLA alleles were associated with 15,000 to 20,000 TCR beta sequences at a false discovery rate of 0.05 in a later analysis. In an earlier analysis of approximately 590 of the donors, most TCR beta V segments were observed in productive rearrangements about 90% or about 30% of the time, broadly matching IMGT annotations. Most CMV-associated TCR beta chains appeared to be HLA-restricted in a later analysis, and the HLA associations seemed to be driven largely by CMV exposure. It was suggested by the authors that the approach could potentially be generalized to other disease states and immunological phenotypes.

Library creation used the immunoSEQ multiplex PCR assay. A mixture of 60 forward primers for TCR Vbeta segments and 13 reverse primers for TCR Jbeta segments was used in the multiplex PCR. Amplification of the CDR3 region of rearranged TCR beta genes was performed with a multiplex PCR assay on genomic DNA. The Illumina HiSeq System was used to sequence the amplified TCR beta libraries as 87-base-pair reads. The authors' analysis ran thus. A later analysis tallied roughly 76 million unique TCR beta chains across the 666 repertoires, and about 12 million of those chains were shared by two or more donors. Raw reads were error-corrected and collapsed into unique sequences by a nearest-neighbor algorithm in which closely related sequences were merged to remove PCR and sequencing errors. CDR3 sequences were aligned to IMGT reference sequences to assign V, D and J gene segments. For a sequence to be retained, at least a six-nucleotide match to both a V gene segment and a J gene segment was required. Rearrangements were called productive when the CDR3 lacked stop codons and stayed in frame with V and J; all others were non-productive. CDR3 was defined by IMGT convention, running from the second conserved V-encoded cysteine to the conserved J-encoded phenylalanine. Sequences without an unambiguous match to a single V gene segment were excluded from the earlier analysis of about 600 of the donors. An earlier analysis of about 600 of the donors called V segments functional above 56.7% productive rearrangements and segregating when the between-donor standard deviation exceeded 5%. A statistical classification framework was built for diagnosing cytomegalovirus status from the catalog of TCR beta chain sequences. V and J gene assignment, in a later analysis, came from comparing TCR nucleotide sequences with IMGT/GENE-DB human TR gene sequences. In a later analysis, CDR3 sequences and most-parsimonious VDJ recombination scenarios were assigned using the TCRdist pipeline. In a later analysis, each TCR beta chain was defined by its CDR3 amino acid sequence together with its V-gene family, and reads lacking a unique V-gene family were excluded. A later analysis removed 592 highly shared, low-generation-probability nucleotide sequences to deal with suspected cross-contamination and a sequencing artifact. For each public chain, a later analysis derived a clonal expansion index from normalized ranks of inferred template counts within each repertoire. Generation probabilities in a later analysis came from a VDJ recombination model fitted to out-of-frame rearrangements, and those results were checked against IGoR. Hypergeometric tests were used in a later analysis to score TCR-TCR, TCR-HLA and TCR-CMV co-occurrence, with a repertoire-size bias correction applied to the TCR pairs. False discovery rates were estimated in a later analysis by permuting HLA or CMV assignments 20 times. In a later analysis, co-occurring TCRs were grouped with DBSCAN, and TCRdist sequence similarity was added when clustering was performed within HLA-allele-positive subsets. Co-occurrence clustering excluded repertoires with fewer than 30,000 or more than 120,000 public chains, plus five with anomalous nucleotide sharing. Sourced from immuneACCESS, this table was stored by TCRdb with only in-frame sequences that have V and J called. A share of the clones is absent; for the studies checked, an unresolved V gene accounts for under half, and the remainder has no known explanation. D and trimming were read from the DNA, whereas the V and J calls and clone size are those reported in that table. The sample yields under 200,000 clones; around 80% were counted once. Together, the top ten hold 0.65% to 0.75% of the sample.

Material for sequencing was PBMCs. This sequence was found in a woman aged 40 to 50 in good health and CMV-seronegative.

The CDR3 has the sequence CASSSLRDTYNEQFF. The sequenced DNA: TGTGCCAGCAGCTCCCTCCGGGACACGTACAATGAGCAGTTCTTC. The chain couples TRBV7-2 to TRBJ2-1; 6 matching bases give a weak D call of TRBD1. V is pared back by 4 bases and J by 4 bases, with 14 bases lying between the germline termini. The CDR3 has 15 amino acids, counting the end cysteine and phenylalanine. Here the CDR3 DNA is all that survives: 45 bases in frame from base 1. CDR1 SGHTA and CDR2 FQGNSA were looked up in the germline V gene.